Sequencing of this T cell receptor (beta chain) was carried out in a study of radiation and T cells in renal cell carcinoma. Turning to the study itself: Nephrectomy followed 15 Gy stereotactic body radiation by 4 weeks. Study observations and caveats: From baseline, blood top tumor clonotypes peaked at 2 weeks post-radiation. Without pretreatment biopsies, baseline tumor clonotype presence was undetermined.

Assay: immunoSEQ multiplex PCR; the TCRdb copy retains only in-frame clones and omits some. Of about 59,000 clones listed, over 70% were seen once; the top ten hold 7.3%. The time point was: baseline pretreatment blood. Indicated treatment: 15 Gy SBRT to primary tumor, nephrectomy 4 weeks later. The patient's renal cell carcinoma had clear cell pathology. In regard to this clone: Antigen unknown.

Sequencing was performed on blood, taken from a patient whose treatment included radiotherapy and nephrectomy. This clonotype was obtained from a man aged 55 to 70 with renal cell carcinoma.

CDR3 sequence reads: CASSINRGDYGYTF. CDR3 coding DNA: TGTGCCAGCAGTATAAACAGGGGAGACTATGGCTACACCTTC. The chain has TRBV27 and TRBJ1-2, with 7 bases that match TRBD1. This CDR3 comprises 14 residues. V dropped 5 bases and J dropped 3; count of bases not matched to a gene: 6. Looked up from germline, CDR1 is MNHEY and CDR2 is SMNVEV (reference sequence).